This T cell receptor (beta chain) derives from a study of cytomegalovirus exposure and HLA in healthy donors. General observations from the study: Usually a TCR sequence was rare, but some public TCRs were found in many donors. Researchers catalogued 150 or so TCR beta chains as cytomegalovirus-associated.

On this clone: The antigen is unknown.

Primers: 60 Vbeta forward and 13 Jbeta reverse. Generated by immunoSEQ multiplex PCR, the TCRdb table keeps only in-frame clones and is missing some. The clone table shows roughly 100,000 clones, with the ten largest holding about 0.58%. The CDR3 consists of 15 residues. V was trimmed by 1 base and J by 3 bases, leaving 12 bases between them. The germline V gene encodes CDR1 SGHTA and CDR2 FQGTGA. This chain links TRBV7-3 with TRBJ2-5, with D possibly being TRBD2 (7 bases). Sequencing was done on a sample of PBMCs. The TCR originated in a middle-aged man in good health and CMV-seronegative. CDR3 nucleotide sequence: TGTGCCAGCAGCTTAAGGGGGGGGCGGGAAGAGACCCAGTACTTC. It codes for CASSLRGGREETQYF.